This T cell receptor beta chain was recorded in a study of blood T cell repertoires in COVID-19. About the study: Nucleic acid was either cDNA or gDNA, and it came from T cells, B-cell-depleted T cells, or PBMCs.

Trimming took off 2 bases at V and 7 bases at J, with 15 bases between the two ends. The CDR3 is 16 residues long. From germline, CDR1 is SGHTA and CDR2 FQGNSA. The data were produced by immunoSEQ multiplex PCR, yet TCRdb's version contains in-frame clones alone and is incomplete. The table lists 55,000 to 90,000 clones, approximately 80% of them singletons. This chain links TRBV7-2 with TRBJ1-6; the D gene is possibly TRBD1 (5 bases). The origin of this receptor is a woman in her 70s with acute or convalescent COVID-19. The specimen sequenced was peripheral blood. The CDR3 DNA sequence: TGTGCCAGCAGCTTATGGGGGGGAACCAACAATTCACCCCTCCACTTT. It yields the protein CASSLWGGTNNSPLHF.